Listed below are T cell receptor beta chains from one sample, sequenced in a study of blood T cells in healthy people across ages. TCRdb fed the 5' RACE reads into MiXCR, producing one record per CDR3 protein. The data show about 1.1 million distinct CDR3 sequences, less than 45% seen once. The specimen was blood. The source of these receptors is a man between 18 and 29 years old in good health. The CDR3 runs from the conserved cysteine through the conserved F or W. The D gene is left open where the match is weak. Clone size is not always given. Where it is, it says once, few, many or a class for expanded clones.

d_gene	j_gene	abundance	v_gene	CDR3aa	CDR3nt
.	TRBJ2-1	few	TRBV27	CASSLREGNEQFF	TGTGCCAGCAGTTTACGTGAGGGGAATGAGCAGTTCTTC
.	TRBJ2-1	many	TRBV4-2	CASSQVGDHEQFF	TGTGCCAGCAGCCAAGTGGGAGATCACGAGCAGTTCTTC
TRBD1	TRBJ2-3	few	TRBV6-5	CASSTGQGASDTQYF	TGTGCCAGCAGTACGGGACAGGGGGCATCAGATACGCAGTATTTT
TRBD2	TRBJ2-1	.	TRBV20-1	CSARDVRLTSGGASSYNEQFF	TGCAGTGCTAGAGACGTCCGCCTGACTAGCGGGGGGGCAAGCTCCTACAATGAGCAGTTCTTT
.	TRBJ1-2	once	TRBV5-6	CASSLVRQAGGYTF	TGTGCCAGCAGCTTGGTTCGCCAAGCGGGTGGCTACACCTTC
.	TRBJ2-5	few	TRBV5-1	CASSFGGGRRETQYF	TGCGCCAGCAGCTTTGGAGGGGGGAGAAGAGAGACCCAGTACTTC
TRBD1	TRBJ2-7	once	TRBV10-3	CATGRTGEINEQYF	TGTGCCACGGGACGGACAGGGGAAATTAACGAGCAGTACTTC
.	TRBJ2-1	.	TRBV7-6	CASSLAEEQFF	TGTGCCAGCAGCTTAGCGGAAGAGCAGTTCTTC
TRBD2	TRBJ2-1	.	TRBV24-1	CATSDGGRGSDEQFF	TGTGCCACCAGTGACGGCGGGAGGGGGTCAGATGAGCAGTTCTTC
.	TRBJ2-4	.	TRBV6-2/TRBV6-3	CASSYSTGTPRYF	TGTGCCAGCAGTTACTCGACTGGAACTCCTCGGTACTTC
.	TRBJ1-1	.	TRBV12-3/TRBV12-4	CASQLGKLSEAFF	TGTGCCAGCCAGCTGGGAAAACTGAGTGAAGCTTTCTTT
TRBD2	TRBJ2-5	.	TRBV4-1	CASSHAGLAGVGIETQYF	TGCGCCAGCAGCCACGCAGGACTAGCGGGGGTCGGGATTGAGACCCAGTACTTC
.	TRBJ2-3	few	TRBV6-6	CASSYSVPDLTDTQYF	TGTGCCAGCAGTTACTCGGTACCAGACCTCACAGATACGCAGTATTTT
.	TRBJ1-4	.	TRBV20-1	CSARDGRGMNEKLFF	TGCAGTGCTAGAGATGGGAGGGGTATGAATGAAAAACTGTTTTTT
.	TRBJ1-2	.	TRBV29-1	CSAGEAPTF	TGCAGCGCTGGTGAGGCTCCCACCTTC
TRBD1	TRBJ1-4	.	TRBV12-3/TRBV12-4	CASRTDRGGEKLFF	TGTGCCAGCAGAACGGACAGGGGAGGTGAAAAACTGTTTTTT
.	TRBJ1-2	.	TRBV29-1	CSVEVGGISGGYTF	TGCAGCGTTGAAGTAGGGGGGATCTCAGGGGGCTACACCTTC
.	TRBJ2-7	few	TRBV20-1	CSAEGPSSYEQYF	TGCAGTGCTGAAGGTCCCAGCTCCTACGAGCAGTACTTC
TRBD1	TRBJ2-7	.	TRBV6-6	CASSSDRGLLYEQYF	TGTGCCAGCAGTTCGGACAGGGGCCTGCTCTACGAGCAGTACTTC
.	TRBJ1-4	.	TRBV4-3	CASSQRGGRFATNEKLFF	TGCGCCAGCAGCCAAAGAGGGGGTAGATTTGCAACTAATGAAAAACTGTTTTTT
TRBD2	TRBJ2-3	few	TRBV12-3/TRBV12-4	CASSPGLAGDSYSTDTQYF	TGTGCCAGCAGTCCAGGACTAGCGGGGGACTCCTACTCCACAGATACGCAGTATTTT
TRBD1	TRBJ2-5	.	TRBV5-5	CASSLEIGTGEPGGTQYF	TGTGCCAGCAGCTTGGAAATAGGAACAGGGGAACCAGGAGGGACCCAGTACTTC
.	TRBJ1-5	.	TRBV20-1	CRSPGAQQGPQHF	TGCAGATCCCCCGGGGCCCAACAGGGGCCCCAGCATTTT
.	TRBJ2-2	few	TRBV7-2	CASSLAGDTGELFF	TGTGCCAGCAGCTTAGCAGGGGACACCGGGGAGCTGTTTTTT
TRBD2	TRBJ2-3	few	TRBV12-3/TRBV12-4	CASRGPRDYQLYTDTQYF	TGTGCCAGCAGGGGACCCCGGGACTACCAGCTTTACACAGATACGCAGTATTTT
TRBD1	TRBJ2-7	.	TRBV30	CAWSLDRGGPYEQYF	TGTGCCTGGAGTCTCGACAGGGGGGGCCCCTACGAGCAGTACTTC
.	TRBJ1-1	few	TRBV25-1	CASSEGMMNTEAFF	TGTGCCAGCAGTGAAGGGATGATGAACACTGAAGCTTTCTTT
TRBD2	TRBJ2-1	few	TRBV7-2	CASSLVAGNDNEQFF	TGTGCCAGCAGCTTAGTAGCGGGAAATGATAATGAGCAGTTCTTC
.	TRBJ1-6	.	TRBV9	CASSSRAGGNSPLHF	TGTGCCAGCAGCTCTCGGGCAGGCGGAAATTCACCCCTCCACTTT
.	TRBJ1-2	few	TRBV14	CASSDRPTYGYTF	TGTGCCAGCAGCGACAGGCCTACCTATGGCTACACCTTC
.	TRBJ2-6	few	TRBV7-8	CASSHRQKLSGANVLTF	TGTGCCAGCAGCCACAGACAGAAACTCTCTGGGGCCAACGTCCTGACTTTC
TRBD2	TRBJ2-3	.	TRBV2	CASSGLVLAVTDTQYF	TGTGCCAGCAGTGGACTCGTACTAGCGGTCACAGATACGCAGTATTTT
TRBD1	TRBJ1-2	.	TRBV5-1	CASSWTGAGGYTF	TGCGCCAGCAGCTGGACAGGGGCGGGTGGCTACACCTTC
TRBD1	TRBJ2-5	.	TRBV5-1	CASSIPGTAQETQYF	TGCGCCAGCAGCATACCCGGGACAGCTCAAGAGACCCAGTACTTC
.	TRBJ1-5	.	TRBV20-1	CSAGPQQGNQPQHF	TGCAGTGCCGGTCCCCAGCAAGGCAATCAGCCCCAGCATTTT
.	TRBJ2-1	.	TRBV6-2/TRBV6-3	CASSLGDGASYNEQFF	TGTGCCAGCAGTTTGGGAGATGGGGCCTCCTACAATGAGCAGTTCTTC
.	TRBJ2-7	few	TRBV4-3	CASSQDFGNYEQYF	TGCGCCAGCAGCCAAGATTTCGGCAACTACGAGCAGTACTTC
.	TRBJ1-6	.	TRBV6-5	CASGRPGFNNSPLHF	TGTGCCAGCGGTCGCCCCGGCTTTAATAATTCACCCCTCCACTTT
.	TRBJ2-5	.	TRBV5-1	CASSSISGLSPNEQYF	TGCGCCAGCAGCTCCATTTCCGGGCTGTCCCCCAATGAGCAGTACTTC
TRBD1	TRBJ1-6	few	TRBV20-1	CSARRQGSPLHF	TGCAGTGCTAGACGACAGGGGTCTCCCCTCCACTTT
.	TRBJ2-1	few	TRBV13	CASSLKAYNEQFF	TGTGCCAGCAGCTTAAAGGCCTACAATGAGCAGTTCTTC
.	TRBJ2-3	.	TRBV14	CASSQLGRGGTDTQYF	TGTGCCAGCAGCCAACTTGGGCGGGGTGGCACAGATACGCAGTATTTT
.	TRBJ1-4	.	TRBV18	CASFRARDEKLFF	TGTGCCAGCTTCAGGGCGCGCGATGAAAAACTGTTTTTT
.	TRBJ2-1	few	TRBV3-1	CASRATYYNEQFF	TGTGCCAGCAGAGCAACATACTACAATGAGCAGTTCTTC
.	TRBJ1-2	.	TRBV30	CAGSAGYGYTF	TGTGCCGGGAGTGCCGGCTATGGCTACACCTTC
TRBD1	TRBJ1-5	.	TRBV10-3	CAARDRVEQPQHF	TGTGCCGCCCGGGACAGGGTCGAGCAGCCCCAGCATTTT
TRBD1	TRBJ2-7	.	TRBV29-1	CSVGTGVGNEQYF	TGCAGCGTTGGGACAGGGGTAGGGAATGAGCAGTACTTC
.	TRBJ2-3	.	TRBV21-1	CASSGSAGDTQYF	TGTGCCAGCAGCGGAAGCGCAGGGGATACGCAGTATTTT
TRBD2	TRBJ2-3	.	TRBV7-2	CASTKNSGGGTPDTQYF	TGTGCCAGCACCAAAAATAGCGGGGGGGGTACACCAGATACGCAGTATTTT
.	TRBJ2-2	.	TRBV9	CASAGTAFTGELFF	TGTGCCAGCGCCGGGACGGCTTTTACCGGGGAGCTGTTTTTT
TRBD1	TRBJ2-5	.	TRBV24-1	CATSDSRQGSETQYF	TGTGCCACCAGTGATTCGAGACAGGGGTCAGAGACCCAGTACTTC
.	TRBJ1-5	.	TRBV29-1	CSVYSFGQPQHF	TGCAGCGTTTATTCATTCGGACAGCCCCAGCATTTT
.	TRBJ2-5	.	TRBV27	CASSLKTPQETQYF	TGTGCCAGCAGTCTTAAGACTCCCCAAGAGACCCAGTACTTC